These 22 T cell receptor beta chains were sequenced from one sample in a study of blood T cell repertoires in COVID-19. Some clones are missing from TCRdb's copy, which holds only in-frame ones; the method was immunoSEQ multiplex PCR. Of about 190,000 clones in the sample, roughly 85% were seen once. Sequenced input: peripheral blood. The receptors were sampled from a woman in her sixties or seventies with acute or convalescent COVID-19.

The rearrangement joins TRBV9 to TRBJ2-1, with TRBD2 identical over 9 bases. V lost 5 bases and J lost 9; bases outside the gene matches: 21. The CDR3 contains 18 residues. Per germline, CDR1 SGDLS and CDR2 YYNGEE. For the CDR3, the DNA is TGTGCCAGCAGGCCCACCGGTAGCGGGAGCGCAGGGTGGAGTGAGCAGTTCTTC. Protein sequence: CASRPTGSGSAGWSEQFF.

This rearrangement joins TRBV7-2 to TRBJ2-5; D is undetermined. Germline CDR1 is SGHTA and CDR2 is FQGNSA. V dropped 5 bases and J dropped 0 bases, with 10 bases sitting between them. This CDR3 spans 14 amino acids. The CDR3 protein is CASSLRLNQETQYF. The CDR3 DNA follows: TGTGCCAGCAGCCTAAGACTGAACCAAGAGACCCAGTACTTC.

This chain uses TRBV11-2 with TRBJ2-5, with D perhaps TRBD2 (6 bases). The ends were cut back, 2 bases at V and 2 bases at J, with 15 bases in the middle. This CDR3 region has 16 residues. The V gene's germline CDR1 is SGHAT and CDR2 FQNNGV. The DNA for the CDR3 is TGTGCCAGCAGCTTAACCCCGGGGACTCTTCAAGAGACCCAGTACTTC. Its protein is CASSLTPGTLQETQYF.

The chain employs TRBV6-6 and TRBJ2-7; 9 bases are a match to TRBD1. The CDR3 has 15 amino acids. With 4 bases clipped from V and 2 bases from J, the junction kept 6 bases outside the gene matches. Germline V gives CDR1 MNHNY, CDR2 SVGAGI (reference sequence). The CDR3 region has the DNA TGTGCCAGCAGTTTGAGGACAGGGGAGACCTACGAGCAGTACTTC. Translating it yields CASSLRTGETYEQYF.

The CDR3 nucleotides read TGTGCCAGCAGTCCACGGACTAGCGGGAATGATGAGCAGTTCTTC. Translated: CASSPRTSGNDEQFF. The chain is built from TRBV2 and TRBJ2-1, with TRBD2 identical over 12 bases. V lost 5 bases to trimming and J lost 8 bases; unmatched junction nucleotides: 7. This CDR3 has 15 amino acids. Germline assignment: CDR1 SNHLY and CDR2 FYNNEI.

This chain connects TRBV24-1 to TRBJ1-5; D is uncertain. CDR1 is KGHDR, CDR2 SFDVKD, per germline. Trimming took 8 bases from V and 0 from J, leaving 16 bases between them. The CDR3 has 16 residues. CDR3: CATTLEADPSNQPQHF. The CDR3 region has the DNA TGTGCCACCACTCTTGAGGCAGATCCTAGCAATCAGCCCCAGCATTTT.

The rearrangement uses TRBV9 and TRBJ2-5; TRBD2 is a possible D gene (5 bases). In germline, CDR1 is SGDLS, CDR2 YYNGEE. The CDR3 sequence is 13 residues long. Trimming pared 0 bases from V and 10 bases from J, leaving 13 bases between. The CDR3 region has the DNA TGTGCCAGCAGCGTAGTTGATTTGGGAGACCAGTACTTC. It specifies CASSVVDLGDQYF.

This rearrangement joins TRBV3-1 (or the pseudogene TRBV3-2) to TRBJ2-2; D is uncertain. V lost 0 bases to trimming and J lost 0 bases, with 14 bases between them. The V gene's germline CDR1 is LGHDT and CDR2 YNNKEL (reference sequence). The CDR3 totals 18 residues. The CDR3 region is CASSQDLTRGANTGELFF. The CDR3 DNA reads TGTGCCAGCAGCCAAGATCTCACCAGAGGCGCGAACACCGGGGAGCTGTTTTTT.

V gene TRBV5-4 combines with J gene TRBJ2-2, with D perhaps matching TRBD1 (7 bases). V dropped 4 bases and J dropped 4 bases, with 14 bases sitting between them. The V gene's germline CDR1 is SGHNT and CDR2 YYREEE (reference sequence). The CDR3 has 15 residues. In nucleotides, the CDR3 is TGTGCCAGCAGCGTCAGGGGGGAGATCACCGGGGAGCTGTTTTTT. This codes for CASSVRGEITGELFF.

This clone was recorded a few times. The chain links TRBV5-6 to TRBJ2-7; 12 nucleotides match TRBD2. There are 14 residues in the CDR3. The V gene end was trimmed by 1 base and the J gene end by 4 bases; junction bases not matched to a gene: 0. Germline values: CDR1 SGHDT, CDR2 YYEEEE. CDR3 loop: CASSLLAGGYEQYF. The CDR3 DNA sequence: TGTGCCAGCAGCTTGCTAGCGGGAGGGTACGAGCAGTACTTC.

The V call is TRBV7-2, the J call TRBJ1-1; perhaps TRBD1 as D (6 bases). CDR1 and CDR2 (germline): SGHTA, FQGNSA. V lost 1 base, J lost 5 bases, and 26 bases lay in between. The CDR3 has 19 residues. The CDR3 loop reads CASSLERYAGGRGGTEAFF. In nucleotides, the CDR3 is TGTGCCAGCAGCTTAGAGCGGTACGCGGGGGGCCGCGGGGGGACTGAAGCTTTCTTT. The whole variable domain, remainder taken from reference TRBV7-2 and TRBJ1-1, is GAGVSQSPSNKVTEKGKDVELRCDPISGHTALYWYRQSLGQGLEFLIYFQGNSAPDKSGLPSDRFSAERTGGSVSTLTIQRTQQEDSAVYLCASSLERYAGGRGGTEAFFGQGTRLTVV.

The chain carries TRBV19 and TRBJ1-1, with 7 bases that match TRBD1. Germline CDR1 and CDR2: LNHDA and SQIVND (reference sequence). The length of the CDR3 is 13 residues. Losses at the gene ends were 4 bases for V and 7 bases for J; bases not matched to a gene: 6. The CDR3 here is CASSTGQAYEAFF. CDR3 in DNA: TGTGCCAGTAGTACAGGACAGGCCTATGAAGCTTTCTTT.

This chain links TRBV21-1 with TRBJ1-5. TRBV21-1 is a known pseudogene. The CDR3 is 17 amino acids. In DNA form, the CDR3 reads TGTGCCAGCAACCCCAACGCCATTCCCTATAGCAATCAGCCCCAGCATTTT. It is translated as CASNPNAIPYSNQPQHF.

The chain couples TRBV2 to TRBJ2-4; 7 nucleotides agree with TRBD1. CDR3 length equals 14 residues. CDR1 is SNHLY and CDR2 is FYNNEI in the germline V gene. Unmatched junction bases numbered 4, after V lost 7 bases and J lost 1 base. CDR3 protein: CASTETGAKNIQYF. The DNA for the CDR3 is TGTGCCAGCACCGAGACAGGGGCCAAAAACATTCAGTACTTC.

This clone occurred once. The sample carries other DNA sequences with the same CDR3. This chain uses TRBV20-1 with TRBJ2-7; tentatively, D is TRBD1 (6 bases). V was trimmed by 3 bases and J by 3 bases, leaving 6 bases between them. The CDR3 is made up of 11 amino acids. Looked up from germline, CDR1 is DFQATT and CDR2 is SNEGSKA (reference sequence). The DNA of the CDR3 is TGCAGTGCTAGGGACAGCTACGAGCAGTACTTC. This sequence encodes CSARDSYEQYF.

The rearrangement joins TRBV2 to TRBJ2-3, with 11 bases lining up with TRBD2. This CDR3 is built from 17 residues. The V gene end was trimmed by 6 bases and the J gene end by 0 bases; junction bases not matched to a gene: 8. Germline values: CDR1 SNHLY, CDR2 FYNNEI. The DNA of the CDR3 is TGTGCCAGCAGCGTCCGACGGACTAGCGGGAGCACAGATACGCAGTATTTT. Amino acid sequence: CASSVRRTSGSTDTQYF.

The gene calls are TRBV5-1 and TRBJ1-2, with a weak D call TRBD1 (5 bases). With 0 bases removed from V and 6 bases from J, the gap between germline ends came to 12 bases. The germline V gene has CDR1 SGHRS and CDR2 YFSETQ. CDR3 length: 14 residues. CDR3 protein: CASSLGQGLDGYTF. The CDR3 region has the DNA TGCGCCAGCAGCTTGGGGCAGGGCTTGGATGGCTACACCTTC.

This clone has only a few counts. V and J are TRBV11-2 and TRBJ2-5; the D gene is possibly TRBD1 (6 bases). The germline gives CDR1 SGHAT, CDR2 FQNNGV. V was cut by 4 bases and J by 1 base, with 16 bases left in between. This CDR3 has 16 amino acids. Written as DNA, the CDR3 is TGTGCCAGCAGCTACGCAACACAGGGCGGCCAAGAGACCCAGTACTTC. This translates into CASSYATQGGQETQYF.

This chain uses TRBV19 with TRBJ2-5; maybe TRBD2 (5 bases). V shed 5 bases and J shed 5 bases, with 18 bases lying between them. The CDR3 spans 15 residues. The V gene's germline CDR1 is LNHDA and CDR2 SQIVND (reference sequence). The CDR3 nucleotides read TGTGCCAGTAGTCCCCGTATAGTTACGGGGGAGACCCAGTACTTC. Translating gives CASSPRIVTGETQYF.

The genes are TRBV2 and TRBJ1-5; TRBD1 matches 7 bases. The CDR3 consists of 16 residues. Germline loops: CDR1 SNHLY, CDR2 FYNNEI. J lost 3 bases, V lost 5 bases, and 10 bases had no gene match. CDR3 protein: CASSLDRVENNQPQHF. CDR3 DNA: TGTGCCAGCAGTCTAGACAGGGTGGAGAACAATCAGCCCCAGCATTTT.

This chain connects TRBV7-2 to TRBJ1-2; D remains unclear. CDR3 length: 12 amino acids. The germline gives CDR1 SGHTA, CDR2 FQGNSA. Trimming removed 1 base from V and 8 bases from J, with 8 bases in between. The CDR3 protein is CASSLGAGGYTF. The CDR3 DNA follows: TGTGCCAGCAGCTTAGGGGCGGGAGGCTACACCTTC. Together with reference TRBV7-2 and TRBJ1-2, the CDR3 gives the full variable domain: GAGVSQSPSNKVTEKGKDVELRCDPISGHTALYWYRQSLGQGLEFLIYFQGNSAPDKSGLPSDRFSAERTGGSVSTLTIQRTQQEDSAVYLCASSLGAGGYTFGSGTRLTVV.

This chain links TRBV14 with TRBJ1-6; 7 bases match TRBD1. The CDR3 is 14 amino acids. J was trimmed by 7 bases and V by 5 bases; bases with no gene match: 5. Germline loops: CDR1 SGHDN, CDR2 FVKESK. The CDR3 reads CASSFRDSNSPLHF. In DNA form, the CDR3 reads TGTGCCAGCAGCTTCCGGGACAGCAATTCACCCCTCCACTTT.